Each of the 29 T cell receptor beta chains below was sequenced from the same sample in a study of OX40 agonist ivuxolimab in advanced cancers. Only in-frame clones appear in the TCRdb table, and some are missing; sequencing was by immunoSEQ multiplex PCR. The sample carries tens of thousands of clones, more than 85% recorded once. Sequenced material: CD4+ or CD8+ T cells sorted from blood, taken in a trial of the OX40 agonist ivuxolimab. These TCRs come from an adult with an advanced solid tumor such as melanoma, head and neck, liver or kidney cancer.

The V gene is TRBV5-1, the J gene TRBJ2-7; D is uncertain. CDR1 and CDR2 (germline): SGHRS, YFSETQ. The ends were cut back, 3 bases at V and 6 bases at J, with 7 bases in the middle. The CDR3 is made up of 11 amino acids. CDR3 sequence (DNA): TGCGCCAGCAGCTCCTTATCCGAGCAGTACTTC. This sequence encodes CASSSLSEQYF.

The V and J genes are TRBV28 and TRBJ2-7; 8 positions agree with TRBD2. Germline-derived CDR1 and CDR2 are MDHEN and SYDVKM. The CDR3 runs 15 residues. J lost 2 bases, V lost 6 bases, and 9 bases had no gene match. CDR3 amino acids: CASSLKRGYTYEQYF. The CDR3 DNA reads TGTGCCAGCAGCCTGAAGCGGGGGTATACCTACGAGCAGTACTTC. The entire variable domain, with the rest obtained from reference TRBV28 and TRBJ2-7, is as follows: DVKVTQSSRYLVKRTGEKVFLECVQDMDHENMFWYRQDPGLGLRLIYFSYDVKMKEKGDIPEGYSVSREKKERFSLILESASTNQTSMYLCASSLKRGYTYEQYFGPGTRLTVT.

CDR3 nucleotides: TGTGCCAGCAGCAACTGGACAGGGGGGAATCAGCCCCAGCATTTT. This sequence encodes CASSNWTGGNQPQHF. V and J are TRBV7-2 and TRBJ1-5, with 10 nucleotides matching TRBD1. Germline CDR1 is SGHTA and CDR2 is FQGNSA. CDR3 length: 15 amino acids. The J segment lost 4 bases and the V segment lost 5 bases, leaving 5 bases of the junction unmatched.

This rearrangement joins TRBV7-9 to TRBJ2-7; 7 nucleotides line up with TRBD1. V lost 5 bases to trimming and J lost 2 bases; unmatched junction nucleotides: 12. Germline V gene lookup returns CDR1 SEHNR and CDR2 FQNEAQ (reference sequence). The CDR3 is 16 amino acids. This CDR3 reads CASSPQGTERAYEQYF. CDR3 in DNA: TGTGCCAGCAGCCCCCAAGGGACAGAGAGGGCCTACGAGCAGTACTTC.

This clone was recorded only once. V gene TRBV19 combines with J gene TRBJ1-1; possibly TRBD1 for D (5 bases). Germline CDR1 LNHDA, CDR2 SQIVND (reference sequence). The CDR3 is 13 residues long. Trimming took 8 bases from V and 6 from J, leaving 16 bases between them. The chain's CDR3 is CASLNLLGAEAFF. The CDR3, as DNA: TGTGCCAGTCTAAACCTGCTGGGGGCTGAAGCTTTCTTT.

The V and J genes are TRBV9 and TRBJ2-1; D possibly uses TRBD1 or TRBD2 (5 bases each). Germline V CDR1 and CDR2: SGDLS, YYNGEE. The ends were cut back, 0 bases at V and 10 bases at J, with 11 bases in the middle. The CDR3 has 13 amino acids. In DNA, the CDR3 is TGTGCCAGCAGCGTAGCGTCGAGGGACGAGCAGTTCTTC. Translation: CASSVASRDEQFF.

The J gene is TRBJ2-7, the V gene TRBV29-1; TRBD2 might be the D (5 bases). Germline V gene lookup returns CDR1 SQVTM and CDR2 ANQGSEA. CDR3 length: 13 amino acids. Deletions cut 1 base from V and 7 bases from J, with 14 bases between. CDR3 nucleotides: TGCAGCGTTGAAGCGCGAGAGGGATGGGAGCAGTACTTC. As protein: CSVEAREGWEQYF.

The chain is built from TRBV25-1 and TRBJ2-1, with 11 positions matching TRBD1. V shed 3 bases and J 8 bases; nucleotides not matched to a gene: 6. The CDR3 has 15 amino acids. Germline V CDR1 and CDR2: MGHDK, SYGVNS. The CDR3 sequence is CASSDWTGGTDEQFF. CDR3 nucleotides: TGTGCCAGCAGTGATTGGACAGGGGGCACGGATGAGCAGTTCTTC.

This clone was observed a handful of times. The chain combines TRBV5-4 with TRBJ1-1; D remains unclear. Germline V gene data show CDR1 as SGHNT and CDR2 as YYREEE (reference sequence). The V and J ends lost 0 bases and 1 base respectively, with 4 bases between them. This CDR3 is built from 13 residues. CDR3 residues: CASSLDWNTEAFF. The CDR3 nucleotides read TGTGCCAGCAGCTTGGACTGGAACACTGAAGCTTTCTTT.

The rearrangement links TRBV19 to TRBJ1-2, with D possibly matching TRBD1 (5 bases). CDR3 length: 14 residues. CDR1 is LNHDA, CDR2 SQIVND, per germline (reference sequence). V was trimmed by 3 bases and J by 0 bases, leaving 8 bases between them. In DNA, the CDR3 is TGTGCCAGTAGTATTTGGGGGACTAACTATGGCTACACCTTC. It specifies CASSIWGTNYGYTF.

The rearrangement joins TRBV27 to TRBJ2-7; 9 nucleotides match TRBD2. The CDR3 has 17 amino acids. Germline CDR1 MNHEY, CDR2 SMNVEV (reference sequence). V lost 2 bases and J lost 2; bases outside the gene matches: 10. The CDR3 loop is CASSLQGTAGGPYEQYF. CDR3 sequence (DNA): TGTGCCAGCAGTTTACAGGGGACGGCGGGAGGGCCCTACGAGCAGTACTTC.

In DNA form, the CDR3 reads TGCGCCAGCAGCCCAGCGGGGGGGGCGAACGAGCAGTACTTC. Protein product: CASSPAGGANEQYF. The chain combines TRBV4-1 with TRBJ2-7; TRBD2 matches at 10 bases. Germline-derived CDR1 and CDR2 are MGHRA and YSYEKL. Unmatched junction bases numbered 5, after V lost 4 bases and J lost 5 bases. The CDR3 consists of 14 residues.

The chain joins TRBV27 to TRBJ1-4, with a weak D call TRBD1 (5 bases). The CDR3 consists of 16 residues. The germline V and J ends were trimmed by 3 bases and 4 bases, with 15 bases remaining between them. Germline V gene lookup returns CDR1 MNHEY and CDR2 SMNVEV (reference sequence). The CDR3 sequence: CASSFRGGRVNEKLFF. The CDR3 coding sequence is TGTGCCAGCAGTTTCCGTGGGGGGAGAGTTAATGAAAAACTGTTTTTT.

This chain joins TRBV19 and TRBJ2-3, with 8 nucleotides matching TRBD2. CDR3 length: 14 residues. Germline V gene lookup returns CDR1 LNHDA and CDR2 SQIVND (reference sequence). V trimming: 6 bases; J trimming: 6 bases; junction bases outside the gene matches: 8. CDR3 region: CASRGAGDWDTQYF. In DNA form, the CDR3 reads TGTGCCAGTAGGGGAGCGGGAGATTGGGATACGCAGTATTTT.

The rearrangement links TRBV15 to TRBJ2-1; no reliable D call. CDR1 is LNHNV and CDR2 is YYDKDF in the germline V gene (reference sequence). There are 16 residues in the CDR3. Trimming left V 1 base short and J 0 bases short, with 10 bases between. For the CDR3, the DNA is TGTGCCACCAGCAGAGCAGGCGGAAGCTCCTACAATGAGCAGTTCTTC. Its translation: CATSRAGGSSYNEQFF.

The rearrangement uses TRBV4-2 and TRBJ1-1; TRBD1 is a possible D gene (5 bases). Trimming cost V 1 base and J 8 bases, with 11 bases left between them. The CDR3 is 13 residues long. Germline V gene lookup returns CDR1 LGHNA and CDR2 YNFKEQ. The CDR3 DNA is TGTGCCAGCAGCCAAGCCGGGACTCCCGAAGCTTTCTTT. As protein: CASSQAGTPEAFF.

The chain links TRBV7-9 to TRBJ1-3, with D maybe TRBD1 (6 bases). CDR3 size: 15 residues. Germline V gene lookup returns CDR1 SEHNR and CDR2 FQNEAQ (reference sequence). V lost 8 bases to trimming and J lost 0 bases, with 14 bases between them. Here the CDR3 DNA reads TGTGCCAGCCTCGAGCAGGGGTTCTCTGGAAACACCATATATTTT. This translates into CASLEQGFSGNTIYF.

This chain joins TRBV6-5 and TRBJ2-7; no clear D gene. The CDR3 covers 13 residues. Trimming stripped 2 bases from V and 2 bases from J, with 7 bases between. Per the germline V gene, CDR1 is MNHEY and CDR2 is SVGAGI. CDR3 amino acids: CASSYGVTYEQYF. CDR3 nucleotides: TGTGCCAGCAGTTACGGGGTAACCTACGAGCAGTACTTC.

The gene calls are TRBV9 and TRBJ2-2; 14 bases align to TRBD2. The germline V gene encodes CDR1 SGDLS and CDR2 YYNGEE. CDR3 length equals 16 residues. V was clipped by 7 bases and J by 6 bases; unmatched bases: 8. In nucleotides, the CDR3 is TGTGCCAGCGGACTAGCGGGGGGAGCCTTGTCCGGGGAGCTGTTTTTT. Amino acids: CASGLAGGALSGELFF.

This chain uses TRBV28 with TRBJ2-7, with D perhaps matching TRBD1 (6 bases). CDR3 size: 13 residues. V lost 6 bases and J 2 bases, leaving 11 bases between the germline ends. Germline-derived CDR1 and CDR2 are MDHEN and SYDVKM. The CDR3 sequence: CASRTDRAYEQYF. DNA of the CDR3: TGTGCCAGCAGAACGGACAGAGCCTACGAGCAGTACTTC. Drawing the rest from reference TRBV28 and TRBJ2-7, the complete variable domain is DVKVTQSSRYLVKRTGEKVFLECVQDMDHENMFWYRQDPGLGLRLIYFSYDVKMKEKGDIPEGYSVSREKKERFSLILESASTNQTSMYLCASRTDRAYEQYFGPGTRLTVT.

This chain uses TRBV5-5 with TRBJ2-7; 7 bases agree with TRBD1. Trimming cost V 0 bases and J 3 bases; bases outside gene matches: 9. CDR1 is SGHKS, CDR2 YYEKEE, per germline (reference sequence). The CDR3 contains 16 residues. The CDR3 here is CASSLAEAAGGYEQYF. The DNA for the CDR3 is TGTGCCAGCAGCTTGGCTGAGGCCGCAGGGGGCTACGAGCAGTACTTC.

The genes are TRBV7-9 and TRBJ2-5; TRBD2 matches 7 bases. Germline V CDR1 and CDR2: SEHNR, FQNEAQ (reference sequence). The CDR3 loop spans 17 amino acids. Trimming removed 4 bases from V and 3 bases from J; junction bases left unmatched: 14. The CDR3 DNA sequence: TGTGCCAGCAGCTCCCAGCGCCCTAGCGGTGAAAAAGAGACCCAGTACTTC. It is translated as CASSSQRPSGEKETQYF.

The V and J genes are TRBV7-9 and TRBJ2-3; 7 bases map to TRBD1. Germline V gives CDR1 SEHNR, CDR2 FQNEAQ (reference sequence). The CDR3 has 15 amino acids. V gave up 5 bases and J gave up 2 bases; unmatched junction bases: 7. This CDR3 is CASSLDRADTDTQYF. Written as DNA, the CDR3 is TGTGCCAGCAGCCTTGACAGGGCGGACACAGATACGCAGTATTTT.

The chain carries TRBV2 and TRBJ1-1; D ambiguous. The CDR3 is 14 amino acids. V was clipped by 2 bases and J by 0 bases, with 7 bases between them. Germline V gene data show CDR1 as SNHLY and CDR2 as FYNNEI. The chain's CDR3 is CASSERGLNTEAFF. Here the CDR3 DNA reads TGTGCCAGCAGTGAACGGGGTCTGAACACTGAAGCTTTCTTT.

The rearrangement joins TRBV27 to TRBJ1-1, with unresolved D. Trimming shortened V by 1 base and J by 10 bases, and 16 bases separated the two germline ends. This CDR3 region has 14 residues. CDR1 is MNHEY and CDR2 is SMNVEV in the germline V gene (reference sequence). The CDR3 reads CASSLYAGIFGAFF. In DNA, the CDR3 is TGTGCCAGCAGTTTATATGCGGGCATCTTTGGAGCTTTCTTT.

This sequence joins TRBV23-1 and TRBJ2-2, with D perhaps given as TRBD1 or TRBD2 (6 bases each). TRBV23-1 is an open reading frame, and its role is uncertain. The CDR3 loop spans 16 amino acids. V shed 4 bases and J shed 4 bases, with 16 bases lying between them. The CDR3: CASSPKGGSSTGELFF. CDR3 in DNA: TGCGCCAGCAGTCCTAAGGGGGGTTCCTCCACCGGGGAGCTGTTTTTT.

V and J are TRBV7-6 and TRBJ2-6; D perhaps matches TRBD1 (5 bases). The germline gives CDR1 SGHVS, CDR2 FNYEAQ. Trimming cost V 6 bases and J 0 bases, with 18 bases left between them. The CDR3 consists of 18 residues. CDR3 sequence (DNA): TGTGCCAGCAGTGACCGTCAGGGCACCCCCTCTGGGGCCAACGTCCTGACTTTC. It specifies CASSDRQGTPSGANVLTF. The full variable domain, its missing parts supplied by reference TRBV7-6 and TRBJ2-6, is GAGVSQSPRYKVTKRGQDVALRCDPISGHVSLYWYRQALGQGPEFLTYFNYEAQQDKSGLPNDRFSAERPEGSISTLTIQRTEQRDSAMYRCASSDRQGTPSGANVLTFGAGSRLTVL.

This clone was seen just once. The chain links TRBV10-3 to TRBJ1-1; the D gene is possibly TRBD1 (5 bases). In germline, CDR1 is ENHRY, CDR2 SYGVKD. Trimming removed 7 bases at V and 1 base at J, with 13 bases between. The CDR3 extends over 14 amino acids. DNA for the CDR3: TGTGCCATCATGGGGGAAGGTAAGAACACTGAAGCTTTCTTT. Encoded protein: CAIMGEGKNTEAFF.

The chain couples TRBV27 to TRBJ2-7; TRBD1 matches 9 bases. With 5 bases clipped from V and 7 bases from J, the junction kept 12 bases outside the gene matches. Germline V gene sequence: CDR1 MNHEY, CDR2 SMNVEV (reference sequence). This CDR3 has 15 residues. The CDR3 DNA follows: TGTGCCAGCAGTCAAGACGGGACAGGGACCTGGGAGCAGTACTTC. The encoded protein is CASSQDGTGTWEQYF.